Below, one T cell receptor (beta chain) is given with its context. The junction had 8 bases not matched to a gene; V was cut back by 5 bases and J by 3 bases. The CDR3 consists of 17 residues. Germline lookup yields CDR1 LNHDA and CDR2 SQIVND (reference sequence). The entry originates in a study of blood T cell repertoires in COVID-19. Study details: Italy, Spain and the United States were the sources of the convalescent and acute COVID-19 samples.

The method was immunoSEQ multiplex PCR; TCRdb's version includes in-frame clones alone and lacks a portion of them. This table holds about 140,000 clones, 86% found once. This TCR came from a woman in her sixties with acute or convalescent COVID-19. The sequenced material came from peripheral blood. V is TRBV19 and J is TRBJ2-1; 12 nucleotides agree with TRBD2. The CDR3 DNA follows: TGTGCCAGTAGTCCCTCTAGCGGGGGGGCCCTCTACAATGAGCAGTTCTTC. This sequence encodes CASSPSSGGALYNEQFF.